This T cell receptor (beta chain) was found in a study of shared clonotypes between healthy human individuals. V lost 4 bases and J lost 3, with 18 bases in between. Germline V gives CDR1 MNHNS, CDR2 SASEGT. The length of the CDR3 is 16 residues. TCRdb's copy holds only in-frame clones and misses some; the assay was immunoSEQ multiplex PCR. Among 2.3 million or so clones listed, just over 90% were seen once. V and J are TRBV6-1 and TRBJ1-1; D gene ambiguous. The specimen sequenced was naive CD4+ T cells from PBMCs. Subset indicated: CD45RA+ positively selected. The clonotype was recovered from a man aged 18 to 29 in good health. Some clones in this sample may be carry-over from other donors' samples. CDR3: CASSAFRDPSHTEAFF. As DNA, the CDR3 is TGTGCCAGCAGTGCGTTCCGGGATCCAAGTCACACTGAAGCTTTCTTT.